These 28 T cell receptor beta chains were sequenced from one sample in a study of identifying expanded T cells in peripheral blood. This table comes from immunoSEQ multiplex PCR, and its TCRdb copy is limited to in-frame clones, with some not included. The profile shows about 84,000 clones, more than 75% of them singletons. Input material: blood. These receptor sequences come from a person aged 18 to 70 in good health.

The chain carries TRBV4-2 and TRBJ2-1; the match to TRBD2 covers 13 bases. CDR3 size: 16 residues. Trimming took 3 bases from V and 5 from J; bases not matched to a gene: 4. Germline-derived CDR1 and CDR2 are LGHNA and YNFKEQ. CDR3 amino acids: CASSHTGTSGDNEQFF. The CDR3 nucleotides read TGTGCCAGCAGCCACACCGGGACTAGCGGGGACAATGAGCAGTTCTTC.

The chain carries TRBV27 and TRBJ1-2; D gene uncertain. V gave up 6 bases and J gave up 2 bases, with 10 bases separating them. CDR1 is MNHEY, CDR2 SMNVEV, per germline (reference sequence). The CDR3 loop spans 13 amino acids. Here the CDR3 reads CASRPTGNYGYTF. In DNA form, the CDR3 reads TGTGCCAGCAGACCGACTGGAAACTATGGCTACACCTTC.

This rearrangement joins TRBV6-6 to TRBJ1-5; D gene unclear. The CDR3 has 16 residues. Trimming shortened V by 2 bases and J by 1 base, and 12 bases separated the two germline ends. Germline CDR1 MNHNY, CDR2 SVGAGI (reference sequence). The CDR3 DNA sequence: TGTGCCAGCAGTTACCGGAGGTCCGCGAGCAATCAGCCCCAGCATTTT. Translation gives CASSYRRSASNQPQHF.

The rearrangement joins TRBV6-6 to TRBJ1-4, with 8 bases aligning to TRBD1. From germline, CDR1 is MNHNY and CDR2 SVGAGI (reference sequence). The CDR3 spans 16 residues. Trimming at V came to 5 bases and at J to 7 bases, leaving 12 bases not matched to a gene. The CDR3 reads CASSPNGQGEGEKLFF. CDR3 coding DNA: TGTGCCAGCAGTCCCAACGGACAGGGTGAGGGTGAAAAACTGTTTTTT.

Here the CDR3 reads CATSVNRQETQYF. The CDR3 DNA is TGTGCCACCAGTGTGAACAGGCAAGAGACCCAGTACTTC. This rearrangement joins TRBV19 to TRBJ2-5, with TRBD1 as a possible D gene (5 bases). The V end lost 10 bases, the J end lost 2 bases, and 14 bases lay between the germline ends. The germline gives CDR1 LNHDA, CDR2 SQIVND (reference sequence). The CDR3 has 13 residues. The full variable domain, its missing parts supplied by reference TRBV19 and TRBJ2-5, is DGGITQSPKYLFRKEGQNVTLSCEQNLNHDAMYWYRQDPGQGLRLIYYSQIVNDFQKGDIAEGYSVSREKKESFPLTVTSAQKNPTAFYLCATSVNRQETQYFGPGTRLLVL.

In this sample, this clone turned up a few times. The CDR3 region is CASSRTPEGRTDTQYF. The CDR3 DNA reads TGTGCCAGCAGCAGAACCCCAGAGGGGCGCACAGATACGCAGTATTTT. The chain employs TRBV5-4 and TRBJ2-3; D is possibly TRBD1 or TRBD2 (5 bases each). The germline gives CDR1 SGHNT, CDR2 YYREEE (reference sequence). The CDR3 totals 16 residues. Trimming cost V 4 bases and J 1 base, with 16 bases left between them.

The chain has TRBV6-6 and TRBJ1-4, with 8 positions matching TRBD1. Unmatched junction bases numbered 9, after V lost 5 bases and J lost 7 bases. The CDR3 is 15 residues long. The germline V gene encodes CDR1 MNHNY and CDR2 SVGAGI (reference sequence). This CDR3 is CASSGLGTGREKLFF. The DNA for the CDR3 is TGTGCCAGCAGTGGCCTCGGGACAGGACGTGAAAAACTGTTTTTT.

In this sample, this clone turned up once. This chain links TRBV30 with TRBJ1-1, with D possibly matching TRBD1 (6 bases). CDR1 and CDR2 from the germline V gene are GTSNPN and SVGIG (reference sequence). This CDR3 has 13 residues. Trimming pared 0 bases from V and 4 bases from J, leaving 9 bases between. Here the CDR3 DNA reads TGTGCCTGGAGTGTACTCAGGGGCACTGAAGCTTTCTTT. Its translation is CAWSVLRGTEAFF.

This sequence joins TRBV19 and TRBJ1-1; tentative D call: TRBD1 (5 bases). The germline V gene has CDR1 LNHDA and CDR2 SQIVND (reference sequence). The CDR3 extends over 12 amino acids. V lost 9 bases and J lost 3, with 11 bases in between. The CDR3 sequence: CASRDSYTEAFF. The CDR3 bases are TGTGCCAGCAGAGACAGCTACACTGAAGCTTTCTTT.

The rearrangement joins TRBV7-2 to TRBJ2-5; the D is unclear. From germline, CDR1 is SGHTA and CDR2 FQGNSA. V was shortened by 1 base and J by 1 base, with 7 bases between the two germline ends. The CDR3 loop spans 14 amino acids. CDR3 sequence: CASSLVSGQETQYF. In DNA form, the CDR3 reads TGTGCCAGCAGCTTAGTGTCAGGCCAAGAGACCCAGTACTTC. Supplemented by reference TRBV7-2 and TRBJ2-5, the full variable domain reads GAGVSQSPSNKVTEKGKDVELRCDPISGHTALYWYRQSLGQGLEFLIYFQGNSAPDKSGLPSDRFSAERTGGSVSTLTIQRTQQEDSAVYLCASSLVSGQETQYFGPGTRLLVL.

V usage is TRBV15 and J usage is TRBJ1-5; tentatively, D is TRBD1 (5 bases). Germline assignment: CDR1 LNHNV and CDR2 YYDKDF (reference sequence). Trimming removed 9 bases from V and 3 bases from J, with 9 bases in between. This CDR3 comprises 12 residues. The chain's CDR3 is CATGVPNQPQHF. DNA for the CDR3: TGTGCCACAGGGGTCCCCAATCAGCCCCAGCATTTT.

This chain uses TRBV6-1 with TRBJ2-7; 11 positions match TRBD2. Trimming at V came to 8 bases and at J to 3 bases, leaving 9 bases not matched to a gene. CDR3 length: 15 residues. CDR1 is MNHNS, CDR2 SASEGT, per germline. The CDR3 coding sequence is TGTGCCAGCGGCGGGCTAGCGGGGGGTTTCTACGAGCAGTACTTC. Translating gives CASGGLAGGFYEQYF.

This clone has more than one count but fewer than ten. The chain uses TRBV6-1 and TRBJ1-2, with D hard to call. From germline, CDR1 is MNHNS and CDR2 SASEGT. V lost 6 bases and J lost 8, with 16 bases in between. The CDR3 has 13 residues. The CDR3 nucleotides read TGTGCCAGCAGCCTGGACGGTCTTTGGGGCTACACCTTC. It is translated as CASSLDGLWGYTF.

This clone was observed once. The chain employs TRBV9 and TRBJ1-6; TRBD1 agrees at 8 bases. CDR1 and CDR2 (germline): SGDLS, YYNGEE. This CDR3 region has 18 residues. Trimming at V came to 3 bases and at J to 0 bases, leaving 8 bases not matched to a gene. Here the CDR3 DNA reads TGTGCCAGCAGCGCGCCCCGGACAGGGAGCTCCTATAATTCACCCCTCCACTTT. Translated: CASSAPRTGSSYNSPLHF.

V and J are TRBV15 and TRBJ2-2; unclear D gene. The V and J ends lost 2 bases and 1 base respectively, with 11 bases between them. Germline V gene sequence: CDR1 LNHNV, CDR2 YYDKDF (reference sequence). The CDR3 has 16 residues. The CDR3 reads CATSRFKQKNTGELFF. In nucleotides, the CDR3 is TGTGCCACCAGCAGATTTAAACAGAAGAACACCGGGGAGCTGTTTTTT.

The chain uses TRBV19 and TRBJ1-2, with TRBD1 as a possible D gene (5 bases). Germline CDR1 is LNHDA and CDR2 is SQIVND (reference sequence). Trimming removed 5 bases from V and 8 bases from J, with 18 bases in between. The CDR3 consists of 14 residues. The CDR3 sequence: CASSPPGRRGGYTF. CDR3 bases: TGTGCCAGTAGTCCCCCGGGACGGCGGGGCGGCTACACCTTC.

J is TRBJ1-1 and V is TRBV7-2; TRBD1 aligns across 9 bases. The CDR3 is made up of 16 amino acids. Germline CDR1 and CDR2: SGHTA and FQGNSA. The V and J ends lost 5 bases and 5 bases, in that order; junction bases with no gene match: 12. The CDR3 region has the DNA TGTGCCAGCAGCCCTGACAGGGGGAGGGAACAGACTGAAGCTTTCTTT. It specifies CASSPDRGREQTEAFF.

The chain employs TRBV5-1 and TRBJ2-7, with 11 bases lining up with TRBD2. Germline V CDR1 and CDR2: SGHRS, YFSETQ. After removal of 3 bases from V and 0 bases from J, the junction contained 5 bases not matched to a gene. The CDR3 consists of 16 residues. Here the CDR3 reads CASSSWTSGPSYEQYF. The DNA for the CDR3 is TGCGCCAGCAGCTCTTGGACTAGCGGGCCCTCCTACGAGCAGTACTTC.

V usage is TRBV9 and J usage is TRBJ1-2; D remains ambiguous. This CDR3 comprises 15 residues. The ends were cut back, 0 bases at V and 2 bases at J, with 11 bases in the middle. The germline gives CDR1 SGDLS, CDR2 YYNGEE. DNA for the CDR3: TGTGCCAGCAGCGTAGGAGGGCCGGCCAACTATGGCTACACCTTC. Amino acid sequence: CASSVGGPANYGYTF.

V is TRBV4-3 and J is TRBJ2-3, with 11 bases that match TRBD2. In germline, CDR1 is LGHNA, CDR2 YSLEER. V trimming: 4 bases; J trimming: 3 bases; junction bases outside the gene matches: 15. This CDR3 region has 19 residues. The CDR3 is CASSLTGIGLAGGTDTQYF. DNA of the CDR3: TGCGCCAGCAGCCTCACGGGGATCGGCCTAGCGGGGGGAACAGATACGCAGTATTTT.

The V call is TRBV2, the J call TRBJ1-2; TRBD1 agrees at 10 bases. Germline CDR1 is SNHLY and CDR2 is FYNNEI. J lost 4 bases, V lost 5 bases, and 7 bases had no gene match. This CDR3 has 15 amino acids. The DNA for the CDR3 is TGTGCCAGCAGTCCAGACCGGGACAGGGGCTATGGCTACACCTTC. Translating gives CASSPDRDRGYGYTF.

This chain uses TRBV16 with TRBJ2-4; possibly TRBD1 or TRBD2 for D (5 bases each). CDR1 and CDR2 (germline): KGHSY, FQNENV. The CDR3 contains 17 residues. V lost 2 bases, J lost 8 bases, and 22 bases lay in between. CDR3 protein: CASSQKFLQGVGDIQYF. As DNA, the CDR3 is TGTGCCAGCAGCCAAAAATTTCTCCAGGGAGTTGGAGACATTCAGTACTTC.

V gene TRBV13 combines with J gene TRBJ1-2; tentative D call: TRBD1 (5 bases). V gave up 5 bases and J gave up 4 bases, with 20 bases separating them. This CDR3 is built from 16 residues. Per the germline V gene, CDR1 is PRHDT and CDR2 is FYEKMQ (reference sequence). CDR3 protein: CASSPRDAPRGYGYTF. CDR3 nucleotide sequence: TGTGCCAGCAGCCCCCGGGACGCCCCAAGGGGCTATGGCTACACCTTC.

The J gene is TRBJ2-3, the V gene TRBV10-3; D is uncertain. V gave up 4 bases and J gave up 7 bases, with 12 bases separating them. Germline loops: CDR1 ENHRY, CDR2 SYGVKD. The CDR3 totals 13 residues. The CDR3 reads CAISGRNGNTQYF. The CDR3 DNA reads as TGTGCCATCAGTGGCCGGAATGGAAATACGCAGTATTTT.

The chain employs TRBV7-9 and TRBJ1-5; D not certain. The CDR3 runs 14 residues. Germline CDR1 and CDR2: SEHNR and FQNEAQ (reference sequence). The V end was cut by 2 bases, the J end by 2 bases, with 7 bases between. The CDR3 sequence: CASSLTGGNQPQHF. The CDR3 DNA reads as TGTGCCAGCAGCTTAACGGGAGGCAATCAGCCCCAGCATTTT.

This clone was detected only once. The rearrangement uses TRBV5-1 and TRBJ1-5; the D gene is possibly TRBD1 (6 bases). V shed 4 bases and J shed 6 bases, with 17 bases lying between them. The CDR3 loop spans 15 amino acids. CDR1 and CDR2 from the germline V gene are SGHRS and YFSETQ. The chain's CDR3 is CASSLTGKSAQPQHF. DNA of the CDR3: TGCGCCAGCAGCCTTACAGGGAAGTCGGCTCAGCCCCAGCATTTT.

The V call is TRBV6-5, the J call TRBJ1-6, with D possibly being TRBD1 (5 bases). The CDR3 runs to 11 residues. CDR1 and CDR2 (germline): MNHEY, SVGAGI. Deletions cut 7 bases from V and 13 bases from J, with 11 bases between. DNA for the CDR3: TGTGCCAGCAATTATGGGGCCCCCCTCCACTTT. It encodes CASNYGAPLHF.

This sequence joins TRBV7-9 and TRBJ1-3; D call uncertain. V dropped 0 bases and J dropped 7 bases, with 4 bases sitting between them. The CDR3 has 12 amino acids. Germline V lookup: CDR1 SEHNR, CDR2 FQNEAQ (reference sequence). The CDR3 nucleotides read TGTGCCAGCAGCTTAGCGGCGAACACCATATATTTT. As protein: CASSLAANTIYF.